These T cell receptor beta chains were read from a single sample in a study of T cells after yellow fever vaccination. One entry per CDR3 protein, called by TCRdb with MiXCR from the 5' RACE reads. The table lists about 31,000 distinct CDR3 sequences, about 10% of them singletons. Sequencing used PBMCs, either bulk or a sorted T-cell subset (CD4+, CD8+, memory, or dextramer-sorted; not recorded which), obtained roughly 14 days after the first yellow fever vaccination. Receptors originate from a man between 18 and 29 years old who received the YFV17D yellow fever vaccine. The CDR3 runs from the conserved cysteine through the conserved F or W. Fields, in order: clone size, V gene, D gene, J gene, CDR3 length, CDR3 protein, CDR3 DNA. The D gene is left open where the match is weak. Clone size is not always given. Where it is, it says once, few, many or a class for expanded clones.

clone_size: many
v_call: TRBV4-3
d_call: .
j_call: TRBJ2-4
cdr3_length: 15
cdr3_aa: CASSQEGRGGNIQYF
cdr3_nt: TGCGCCAGCAGCCAAGAGGGCCGGGGCGGAAACATTCAGTACTTC

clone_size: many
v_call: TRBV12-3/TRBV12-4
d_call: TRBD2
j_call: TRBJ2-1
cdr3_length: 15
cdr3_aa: CASSSGTSAYNEQFF
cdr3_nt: TGTGCCAGCAGCTCCGGGACTAGCGCCTACAATGAGCAGTTCTTC

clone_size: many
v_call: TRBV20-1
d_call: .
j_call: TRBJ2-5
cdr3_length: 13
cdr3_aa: CSAGGQGGETQYF
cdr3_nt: TGCAGTGCTGGGGGGCAGGGAGGAGAGACCCAGTACTTC

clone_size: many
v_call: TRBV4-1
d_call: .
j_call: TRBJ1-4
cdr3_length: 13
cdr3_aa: CASSQAGDEKLFF
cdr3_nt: TGCGCCAGCAGCCAAGCCGGGGACGAAAAACTGTTTTTT

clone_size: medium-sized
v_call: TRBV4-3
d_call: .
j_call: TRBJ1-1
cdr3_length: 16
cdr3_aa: CASSQDLAGGWTEAFF
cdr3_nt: TGCGCCAGCAGCCAAGACCTGGCGGGGGGGTGGACTGAAGCTTTCTTT

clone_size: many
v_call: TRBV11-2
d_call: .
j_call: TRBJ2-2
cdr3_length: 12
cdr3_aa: CASSKGTGELFF
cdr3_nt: TGTGCCAGCAGCAAGGGGACCGGGGAGCTGTTTTTT

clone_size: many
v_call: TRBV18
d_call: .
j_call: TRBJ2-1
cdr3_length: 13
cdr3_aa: CASSWRGGDEQFF
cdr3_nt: TGTGCCAGCTCTTGGCGCGGAGGGGATGAGCAGTTCTTC

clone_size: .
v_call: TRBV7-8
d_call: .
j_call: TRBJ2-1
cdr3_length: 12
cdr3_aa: CASSIQGTKQFF
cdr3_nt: TGTGCCAGCAGCATCCAGGGTACGAAACAGTTCTTC

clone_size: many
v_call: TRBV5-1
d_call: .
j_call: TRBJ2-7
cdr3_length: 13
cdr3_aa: CASSLDNSYEQYF
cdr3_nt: TGCGCCAGCAGCTTGGATAACTCCTACGAGCAGTACTTC

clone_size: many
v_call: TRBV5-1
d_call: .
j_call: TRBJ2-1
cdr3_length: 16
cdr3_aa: CASSLYGRRTSNEQFF
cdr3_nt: TGCGCCAGCAGTCTTTATGGACGGAGGACTTCCAATGAGCAGTTCTTC

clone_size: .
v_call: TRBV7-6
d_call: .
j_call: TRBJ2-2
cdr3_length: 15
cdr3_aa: CASSLVAGGAVELFF
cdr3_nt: TGTGCCAGCAGCTTAGTAGCAGGGGGGGCCGTGGAGCTGTTTTTT

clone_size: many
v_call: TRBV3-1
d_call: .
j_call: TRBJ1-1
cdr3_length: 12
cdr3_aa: CASSQVPEGAFF
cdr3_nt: TGTGCCAGCAGCCAAGTCCCGGAGGGGGCTTTCTTT

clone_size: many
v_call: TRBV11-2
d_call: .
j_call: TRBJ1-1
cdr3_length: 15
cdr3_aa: CASSPGWAGDTEAFF
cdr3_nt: TGTGCCAGCAGCCCCGGATGGGCGGGGGACACTGAAGCTTTCTTT

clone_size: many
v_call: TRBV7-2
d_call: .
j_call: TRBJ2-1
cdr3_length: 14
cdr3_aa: CASSRQRGDNEQFF
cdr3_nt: TGTGCCAGCAGTCGACAAAGAGGAGACAATGAGCAGTTCTTC

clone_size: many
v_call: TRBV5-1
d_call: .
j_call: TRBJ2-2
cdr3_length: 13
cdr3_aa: CASSSLEGGELFF
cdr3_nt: TGCGCCAGCAGCTCCCTCGAGGGCGGGGAGCTGTTTTTT

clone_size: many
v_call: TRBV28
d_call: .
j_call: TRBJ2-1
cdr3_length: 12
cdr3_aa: CASSYLGHEQFF
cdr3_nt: TGTGCCAGCAGTTATTTGGGCCATGAGCAGTTCTTC

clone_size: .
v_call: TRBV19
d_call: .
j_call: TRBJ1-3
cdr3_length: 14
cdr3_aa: CASSTVSTGNTIYF
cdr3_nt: TGTGCCAGTAGCACGGTGTCGACTGGAAACACCATATATTTT

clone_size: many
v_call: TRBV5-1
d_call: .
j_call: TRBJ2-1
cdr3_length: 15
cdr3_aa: CASSLGAGKSPALSF
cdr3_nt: TGCGCCAGCAGCTTGGGCGCGGGAAAATCCCCAGCCCTAAGCTTC

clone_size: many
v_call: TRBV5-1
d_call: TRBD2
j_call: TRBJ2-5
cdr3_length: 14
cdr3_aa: CASSLGTSGETQYF
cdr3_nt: TGCGCCAGCAGCTTGGGGACTAGCGGAGAGACCCAGTACTTC

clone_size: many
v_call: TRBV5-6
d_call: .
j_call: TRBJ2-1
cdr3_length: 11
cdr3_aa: CASTGYNEQFF
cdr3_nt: TGTGCCAGCACTGGGTACAATGAGCAGTTCTTC

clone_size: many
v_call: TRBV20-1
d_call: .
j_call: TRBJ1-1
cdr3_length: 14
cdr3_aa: CSAGGGRANTEAFF
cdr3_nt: TGCAGTGCTGGGGGAGGAAGGGCAAACACTGAAGCTTTCTTT

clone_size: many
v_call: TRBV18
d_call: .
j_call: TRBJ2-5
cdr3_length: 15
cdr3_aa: CASSPPPDSEETQYF
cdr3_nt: TGTGCCAGCTCACCCCCTCCGGACTCCGAAGAGACCCAGTACTTC

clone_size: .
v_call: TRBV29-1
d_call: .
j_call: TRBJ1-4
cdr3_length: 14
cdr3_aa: CSASYGSSNEKLFF
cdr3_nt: TGCAGCGCCTCGTATGGTTCTTCTAATGAAAAACTGTTTTTT

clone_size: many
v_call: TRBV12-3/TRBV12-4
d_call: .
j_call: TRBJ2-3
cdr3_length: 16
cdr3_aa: CASSLGPDQVKYTQYF
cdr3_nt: TGTGCCAGCAGTTTGGGGCCGGACCAAGTCAAGTATACGCAGTATTTT

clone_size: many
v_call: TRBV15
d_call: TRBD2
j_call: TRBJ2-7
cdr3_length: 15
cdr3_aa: CATSRGSGGTYEQYF
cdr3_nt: TGTGCCACCAGCAGAGGTAGCGGGGGAACCTACGAGCAGTACTTC

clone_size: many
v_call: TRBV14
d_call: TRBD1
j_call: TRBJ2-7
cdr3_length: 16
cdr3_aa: CASSQEYRGRSYEQYF
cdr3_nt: TGTGCCAGCAGCCAGGAATACAGGGGACGGTCCTACGAGCAGTACTTC

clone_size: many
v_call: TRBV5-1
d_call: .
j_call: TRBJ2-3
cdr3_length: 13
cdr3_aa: CASSLISTDTQYF
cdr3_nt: TGCGCCAGCAGCTTGATAAGCACAGATACGCAGTATTTT

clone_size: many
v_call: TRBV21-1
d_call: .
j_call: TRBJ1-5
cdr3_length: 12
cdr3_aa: CASNGENQPQHF
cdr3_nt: TGTGCCAGCAATGGGGAAAACCAGCCCCAGCATTTT

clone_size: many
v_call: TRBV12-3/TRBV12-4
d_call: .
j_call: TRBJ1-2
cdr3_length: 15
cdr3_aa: CASSRGAYGFYGYTF
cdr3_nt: TGTGCCAGCAGCCGTGGCGCCTATGGTTTCTATGGCTACACCTTC